This T cell receptor (beta chain) was identified in a study of blood T cells in healthy people across ages. The trim removed 7 bases at V and 4 bases at J, leaving 6 bases unmatched. Germline loops: CDR1 DFQATT, CDR2 SNEGSKA (reference sequence). This CDR3 is 13 amino acids long. Study-wide findings and caveats: More naive CD4+ cells and higher diversity marked long-lived donors relative to aged donors. Roughly linearly, TCR beta diversity per million T cells fell as age increased.

Alongside a J-beta primer mix, a sample-barcoded 5' primer served in a second PCR lasting roughly 7 to 11 cycles. MiXCR, run by TCRdb on the 5' RACE reads, gives a single entry per CDR3 protein. The table lists fewer than 700,000 distinct CDR3 sequences, 35% to 50% of them singletons. This clonotype has a handful of counts. What it binds is not known. Healthy Caucasian individuals from Russia aged 6 to 90 served as donors. PBMCs numbering at least 6 million were isolated per sample. Sequenced sample: blood. The V gene is TRBV20-1, the J gene TRBJ2-3; 9 positions match TRBD2. The source is a man older than 75 in good health. The CDR3 loop reads CSVGSGSADTQYF. The CDR3 nucleotides read TGCAGTGTAGGTAGCGGGAGCGCAGATACGCAGTATTTT.